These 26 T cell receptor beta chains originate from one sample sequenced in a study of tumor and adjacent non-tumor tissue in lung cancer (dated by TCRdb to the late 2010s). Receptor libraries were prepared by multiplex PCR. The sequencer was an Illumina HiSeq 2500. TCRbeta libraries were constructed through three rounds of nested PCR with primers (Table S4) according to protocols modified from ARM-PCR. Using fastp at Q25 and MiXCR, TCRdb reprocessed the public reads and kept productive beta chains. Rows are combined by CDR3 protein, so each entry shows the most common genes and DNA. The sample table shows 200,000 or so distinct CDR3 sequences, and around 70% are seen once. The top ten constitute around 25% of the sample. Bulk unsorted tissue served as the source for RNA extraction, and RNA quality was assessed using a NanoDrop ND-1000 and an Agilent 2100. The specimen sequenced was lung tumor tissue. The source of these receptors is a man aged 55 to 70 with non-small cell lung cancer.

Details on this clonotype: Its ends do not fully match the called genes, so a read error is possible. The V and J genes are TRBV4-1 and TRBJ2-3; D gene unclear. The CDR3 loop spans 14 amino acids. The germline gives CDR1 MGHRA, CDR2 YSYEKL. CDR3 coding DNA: TGCACCAGCAGCCAAGAAGAACAGACAGATACGCAGTATTTT. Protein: CTSSQEEQTDTQYF.

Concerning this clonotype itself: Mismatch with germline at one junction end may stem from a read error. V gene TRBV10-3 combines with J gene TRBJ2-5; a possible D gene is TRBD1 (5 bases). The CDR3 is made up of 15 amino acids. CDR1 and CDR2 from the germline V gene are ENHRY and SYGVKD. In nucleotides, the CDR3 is TGTGCCATCAGTGACAGGGCAGGGTTGCAAGAGACCCATTACTTC. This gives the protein CAISDRAGLQETHYF.

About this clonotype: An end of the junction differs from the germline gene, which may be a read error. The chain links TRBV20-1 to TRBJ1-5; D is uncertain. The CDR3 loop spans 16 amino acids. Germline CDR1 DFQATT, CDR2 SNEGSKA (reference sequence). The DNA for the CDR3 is TGCAGTGTTAGTACGAGACGAGCGGGCCGGGATCAGCCCCGGCATTTT. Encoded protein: CSVSTRRAGRDQPRHF.

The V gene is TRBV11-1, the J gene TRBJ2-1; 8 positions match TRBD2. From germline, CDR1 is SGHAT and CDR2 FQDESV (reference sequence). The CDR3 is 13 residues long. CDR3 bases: TGTACTAGCCCGGCGGGGGGATACAATGAGCAGTTCTTC. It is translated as CTSPAGGYNEQFF.

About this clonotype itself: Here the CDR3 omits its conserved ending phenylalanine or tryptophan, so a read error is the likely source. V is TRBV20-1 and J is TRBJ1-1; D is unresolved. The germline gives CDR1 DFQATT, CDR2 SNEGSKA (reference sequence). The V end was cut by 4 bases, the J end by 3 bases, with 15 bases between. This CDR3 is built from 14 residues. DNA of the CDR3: TGCAGTGCTAAAATAGGGAGGACCTACACTGAAGCTTTCTCT. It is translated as CSAKIGRTYTEAFS.

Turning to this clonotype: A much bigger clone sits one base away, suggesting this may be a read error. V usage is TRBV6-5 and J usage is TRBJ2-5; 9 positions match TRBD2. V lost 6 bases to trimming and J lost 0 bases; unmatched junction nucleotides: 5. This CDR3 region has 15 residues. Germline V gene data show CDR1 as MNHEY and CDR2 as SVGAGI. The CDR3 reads CASRRGLAYQETQYF. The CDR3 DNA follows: TGTGCCAGCAGACGCGGACTAGCGTACCAAGAGACCCAGTACTTC.

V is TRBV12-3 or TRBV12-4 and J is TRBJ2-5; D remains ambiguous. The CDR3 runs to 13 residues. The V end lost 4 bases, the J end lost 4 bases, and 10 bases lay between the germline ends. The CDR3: CASSSPCGETQYF. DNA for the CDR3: TGTGCCAGCAGTTCTCCGTGTGGAGAGACCCAGTACTTC.

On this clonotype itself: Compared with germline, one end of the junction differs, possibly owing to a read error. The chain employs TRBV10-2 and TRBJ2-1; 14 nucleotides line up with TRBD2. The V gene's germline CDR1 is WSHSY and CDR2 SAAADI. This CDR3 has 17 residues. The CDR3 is CASSGGTSGSGYNVQFF. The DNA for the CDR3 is TGCGCCAGCAGTGGGGGGACTAGCGGGAGCGGCTATAATGTGCAGTTCTTC.

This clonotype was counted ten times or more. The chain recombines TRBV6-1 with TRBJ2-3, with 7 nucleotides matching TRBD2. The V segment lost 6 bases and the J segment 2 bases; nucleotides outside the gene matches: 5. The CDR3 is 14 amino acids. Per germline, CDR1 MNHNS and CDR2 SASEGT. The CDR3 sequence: CASRTSPNTDTQYF. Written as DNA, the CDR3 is TGTGCCAGCAGGACTAGCCCTAACACAGATACGCAGTATTTT.

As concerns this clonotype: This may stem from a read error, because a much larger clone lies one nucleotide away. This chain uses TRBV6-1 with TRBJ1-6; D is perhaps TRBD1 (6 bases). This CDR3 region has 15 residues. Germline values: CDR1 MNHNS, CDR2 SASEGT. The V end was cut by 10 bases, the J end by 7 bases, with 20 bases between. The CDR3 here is CANTYKGDRNSPLHF. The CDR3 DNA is TGTGCCAACACCTATAAGGGGGACCGCAATTCACCCCTCCACTTT.

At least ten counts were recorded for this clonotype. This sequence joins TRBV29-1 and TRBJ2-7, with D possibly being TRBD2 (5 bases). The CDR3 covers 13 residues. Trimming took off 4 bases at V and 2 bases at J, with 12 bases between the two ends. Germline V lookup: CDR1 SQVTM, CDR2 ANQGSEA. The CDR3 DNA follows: TGCAGCGTTGTCTCGGGGAGCCCCTACGAGCAGTACTTC. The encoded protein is CSVVSGSPYEQYF.

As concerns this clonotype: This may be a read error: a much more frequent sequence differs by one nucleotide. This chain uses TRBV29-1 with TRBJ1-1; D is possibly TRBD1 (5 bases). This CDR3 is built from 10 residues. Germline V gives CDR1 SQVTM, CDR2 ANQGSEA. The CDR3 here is CSAQTVEALF. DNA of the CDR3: TGCAGCGCACAGACAGTAGAAGCTTTATTT. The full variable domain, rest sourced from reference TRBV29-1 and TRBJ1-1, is SAVISQKPSRDICQRGTSLTIQCQVDSQVTMMFWYRQQPGQSLTLIATANQGSEATYESGFVIDKFPISRPNLTFSTLTVSNMSPEDSSIYLCSAQTVEALFGQGTRLTVV.

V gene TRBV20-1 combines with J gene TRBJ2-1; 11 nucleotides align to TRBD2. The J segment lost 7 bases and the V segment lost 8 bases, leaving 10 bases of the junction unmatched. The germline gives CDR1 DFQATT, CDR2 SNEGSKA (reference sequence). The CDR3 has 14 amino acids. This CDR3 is CSKKLAGARNEQFF. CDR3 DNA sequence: TGCAGTAAGAAACTAGCGGGAGCTCGTAATGAGCAGTTCTTC.

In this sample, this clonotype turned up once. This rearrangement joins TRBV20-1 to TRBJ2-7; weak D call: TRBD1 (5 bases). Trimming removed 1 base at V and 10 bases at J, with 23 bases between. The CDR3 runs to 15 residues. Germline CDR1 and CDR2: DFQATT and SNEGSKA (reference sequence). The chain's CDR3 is CSARGFDSPSLDQYF. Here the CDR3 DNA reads TGCAGTGCTAGAGGGTTTGACAGTCCATCTCTCGATCAGTACTTC.

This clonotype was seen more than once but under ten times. As DNA, the CDR3 is TGTGCCAGCAGTCGGATCGACGAGCAGTACTTC. It specifies CASSRIDEQYF. The chain links TRBV12-3 or TRBV12-4 to TRBJ2-7, with D uncertain. The V end lost 5 bases, the J end lost 5 bases, and 7 bases lay between the germline ends. This CDR3 is 11 amino acids long.

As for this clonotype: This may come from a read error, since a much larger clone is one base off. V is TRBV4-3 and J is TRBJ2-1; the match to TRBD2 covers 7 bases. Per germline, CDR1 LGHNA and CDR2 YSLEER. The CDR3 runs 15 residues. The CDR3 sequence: CANSQESSGYNEQFF. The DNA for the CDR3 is TGCGCCAACAGCCAAGAATCTAGCGGCTACAATGAGCAGTTCTTC.

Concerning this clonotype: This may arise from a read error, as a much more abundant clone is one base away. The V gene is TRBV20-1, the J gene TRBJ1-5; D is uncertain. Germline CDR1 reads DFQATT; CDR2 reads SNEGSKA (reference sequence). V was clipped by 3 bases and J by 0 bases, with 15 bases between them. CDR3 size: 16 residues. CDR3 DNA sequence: TGCAGTGCTAGTCGGCAGGTGGCGCGTAGCAATCAGCCCCAGCATTTT. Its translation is CSASRQVARSNQPQHF.

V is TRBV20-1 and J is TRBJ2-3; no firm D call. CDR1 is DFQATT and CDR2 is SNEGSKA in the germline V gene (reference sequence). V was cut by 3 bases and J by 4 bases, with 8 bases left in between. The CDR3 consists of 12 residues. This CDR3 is CSARESPDTQYF. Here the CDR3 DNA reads TGCAGTGCTAGGGAGTCACCAGATACGCAGTATTTT.

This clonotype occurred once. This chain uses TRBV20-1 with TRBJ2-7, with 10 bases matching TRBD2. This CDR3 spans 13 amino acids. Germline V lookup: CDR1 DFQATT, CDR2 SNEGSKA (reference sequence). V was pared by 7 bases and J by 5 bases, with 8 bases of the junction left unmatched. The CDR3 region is CSVRKREGNEQYF. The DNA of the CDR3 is TGCAGTGTTAGGAAGCGGGAGGGCAACGAGCAGTACTTC.

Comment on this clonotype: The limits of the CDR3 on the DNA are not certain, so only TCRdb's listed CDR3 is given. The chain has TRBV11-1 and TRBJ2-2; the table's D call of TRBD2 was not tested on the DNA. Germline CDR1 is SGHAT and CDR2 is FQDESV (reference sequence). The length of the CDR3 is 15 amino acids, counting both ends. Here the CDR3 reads CASSSWACGSGELFF.

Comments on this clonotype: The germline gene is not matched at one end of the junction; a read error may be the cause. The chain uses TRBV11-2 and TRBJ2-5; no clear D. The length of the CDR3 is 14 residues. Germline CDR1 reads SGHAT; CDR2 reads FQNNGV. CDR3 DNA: TGTGTCAGCAGCTCCGGAGAGTTTCTGGAGACCCAGTACTTC. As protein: CVSSSGEFLETQYF.

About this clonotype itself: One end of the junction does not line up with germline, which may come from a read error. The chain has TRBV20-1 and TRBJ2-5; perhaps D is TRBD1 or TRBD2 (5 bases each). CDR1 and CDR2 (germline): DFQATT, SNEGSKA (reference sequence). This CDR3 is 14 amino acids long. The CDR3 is CSARVGGYQETQHF. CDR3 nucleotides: TGCAGTGCTAGGGTTGGGGGATACCAAGAGACCCAACACTTC.

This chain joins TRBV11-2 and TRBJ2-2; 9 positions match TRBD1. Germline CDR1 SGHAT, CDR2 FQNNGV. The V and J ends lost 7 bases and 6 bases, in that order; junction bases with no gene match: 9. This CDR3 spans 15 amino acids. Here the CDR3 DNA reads TGTGCCAGCACCTCACGACAGGGGGATGCCGGGGAGCTGTTTTTT. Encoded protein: CASTSRQGDAGELFF.

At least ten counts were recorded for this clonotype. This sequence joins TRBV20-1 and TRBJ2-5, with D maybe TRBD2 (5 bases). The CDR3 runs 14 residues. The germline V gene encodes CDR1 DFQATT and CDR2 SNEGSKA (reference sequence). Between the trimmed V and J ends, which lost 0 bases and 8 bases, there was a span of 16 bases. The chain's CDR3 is CSARDLETTYTQYF. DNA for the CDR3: TGCAGTGCTAGAGATCTGGAGACTACCTATACCCAGTACTTC.

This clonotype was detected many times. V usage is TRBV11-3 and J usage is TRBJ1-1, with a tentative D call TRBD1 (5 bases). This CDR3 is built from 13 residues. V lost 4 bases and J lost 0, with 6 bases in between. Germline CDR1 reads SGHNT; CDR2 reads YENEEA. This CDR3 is CASSSGLNTEAFF. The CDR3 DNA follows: TGTGCCAGCAGCTCAGGGTTGAACACTGAAGCTTTCTTT.

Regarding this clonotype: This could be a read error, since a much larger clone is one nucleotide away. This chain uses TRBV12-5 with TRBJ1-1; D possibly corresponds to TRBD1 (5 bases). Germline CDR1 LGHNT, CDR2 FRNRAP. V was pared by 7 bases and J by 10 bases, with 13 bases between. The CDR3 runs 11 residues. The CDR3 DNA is TGTGCTAGTGACCCACAGGTAGGAGCTTTCTTT. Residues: CASDPQVGAFF.